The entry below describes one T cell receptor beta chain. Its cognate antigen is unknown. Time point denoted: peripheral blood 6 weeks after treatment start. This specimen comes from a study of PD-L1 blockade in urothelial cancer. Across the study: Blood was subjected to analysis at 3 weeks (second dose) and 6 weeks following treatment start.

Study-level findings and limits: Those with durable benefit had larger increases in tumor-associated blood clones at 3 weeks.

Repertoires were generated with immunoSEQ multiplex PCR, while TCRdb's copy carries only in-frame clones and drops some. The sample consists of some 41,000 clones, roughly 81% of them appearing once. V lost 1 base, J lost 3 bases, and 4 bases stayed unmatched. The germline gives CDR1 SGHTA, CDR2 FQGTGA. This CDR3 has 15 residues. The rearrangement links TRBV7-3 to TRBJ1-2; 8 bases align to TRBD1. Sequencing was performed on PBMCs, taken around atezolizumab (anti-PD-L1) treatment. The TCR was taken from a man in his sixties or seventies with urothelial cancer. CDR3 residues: CASSLRPGGDYGYTF. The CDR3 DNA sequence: TGTGCCAGCAGCTTAAGGCCAGGGGGCGACTATGGCTACACCTTC.